These T cell receptor beta chains were read from a single sample in a study of control samples from healthy donors and cancer patients. Sequencing used immunoSEQ multiplex PCR; TCRdb keeps in-frame clones, though not all of them. Of roughly 160,000 clones in the sample, about 90% were seen once. The sequencing input was blood. The receptors derive from a woman aged 30 to 39 in good health. Both conserved end residues are part of each CDR3. Each record gives: V gene, J gene, clone size, D gene, CDR3 DNA, CDR3 protein. The D gene is left open where the match is weak. Some rows mark clone size as missing; the rest say once, few, many or name a class of expanded clone.

v_gene: TRBV5-4
j_gene: TRBJ2-7
abundance: .
d_gene: .
CDR3nt: TGTGCCAGCAGCTTAACAGGGACCTACGAGCAGTACTTC
CDR3aa: CASSLTGTYEQYF

v_gene: TRBV6-5
j_gene: TRBJ1-3
abundance: .
d_gene: .
CDR3nt: TGTGCCAGCAGTTATTCGGGGTCTGGAAACACCATATATTTT
CDR3aa: CASSYSGSGNTIYF

v_gene: TRBV29-1
j_gene: TRBJ1-2
abundance: .
d_gene: TRBD1
CDR3nt: TGCAGCGTTCCGTTCGGACAGGGGGAAGGCTACACCTTC
CDR3aa: CSVPFGQGEGYTF

v_gene: TRBV7-9
j_gene: TRBJ2-5
abundance: .
d_gene: TRBD2
CDR3nt: TGTGCCAGCAGCTTTCTAGCGGGGGCCCAAGAGACCCAGTACTTC
CDR3aa: CASSFLAGAQETQYF

v_gene: TRBV19
j_gene: TRBJ2-5
abundance: .
d_gene: .
CDR3nt: TGTGCCAGTAGTGGCCCCCGGGACAGCGGCCGGGGGGAGACCCAGTACTTC
CDR3aa: CASSGPRDSGRGETQYF

v_gene: TRBV7-9
j_gene: TRBJ2-2
abundance: .
d_gene: .
CDR3nt: TGTGCCAGCAGCTTCTCACCCACCGGGGAGCTGTTTTTT
CDR3aa: CASSFSPTGELFF

v_gene: TRBV3-1/TRBV3-2
j_gene: TRBJ1-3
abundance: .
d_gene: TRBD1
CDR3nt: TGTGCCAGCGGGGGACAGGGGGAATCGGGAAACACCATATATTTT
CDR3aa: CASGGQGESGNTIYF

v_gene: TRBV15
j_gene: TRBJ1-6
abundance: .
d_gene: TRBD1
CDR3nt: TGTGCCACCAGCAGAGGAGGGACAGGGCCCTATAATTCACCCCTCCACTTT
CDR3aa: CATSRGGTGPYNSPLHF

v_gene: TRBV5-4
j_gene: TRBJ1-1
abundance: .
d_gene: TRBD1
CDR3nt: TGTGCCAGCAGCATCTGGACAGGGGGCACTGAAGCTTTCTTT
CDR3aa: CASSIWTGGTEAFF

v_gene: TRBV7-6
j_gene: TRBJ2-3
abundance: .
d_gene: .
CDR3nt: TGTGCCAGCAGCGCAGCGACAGGAAGCACAGATACGCAGTATTTT
CDR3aa: CASSAATGSTDTQYF

v_gene: TRBV12-3/TRBV12-4
j_gene: TRBJ2-5
abundance: few
d_gene: .
CDR3nt: TGTGCCAGCATGGGAGAGACCCAGTACTTC
CDR3aa: CASMGETQYF

v_gene: TRBV10-2
j_gene: TRBJ2-5
abundance: .
d_gene: TRBD2
CDR3nt: TGCGCCAGCAGTCTTCTAGCGGGGGGGCCGGAGACCCAGTACTTC
CDR3aa: CASSLLAGGPETQYF

v_gene: TRBV6-6
j_gene: TRBJ1-4
abundance: .
d_gene: TRBD1
CDR3nt: TGTGCCAGCTCGATGACAGGGAGGGGTGAAAAACTGTTTTTT
CDR3aa: CASSMTGRGEKLFF

v_gene: TRBV5-6
j_gene: TRBJ1-1
abundance: .
d_gene: .
CDR3nt: TGTGCCAGCAGCCCTTCCGGGTCTGAAGCTTTCTTT
CDR3aa: CASSPSGSEAFF

v_gene: TRBV27
j_gene: TRBJ2-6
abundance: .
d_gene: TRBD2
CDR3nt: TGTGCCATCCGGGAGGCTGGGGCCAACGTCCTGACTTTC
CDR3aa: CAIREAGANVLTF

v_gene: TRBV5-4
j_gene: TRBJ1-2
abundance: .
d_gene: .
CDR3nt: TGTGCCAGCAGCAAGGCCAAGATCTATGGCTACACCTTC
CDR3aa: CASSKAKIYGYTF

v_gene: TRBV12-3/TRBV12-4
j_gene: TRBJ1-2
abundance: .
d_gene: .
CDR3nt: TGTGCCAGCAGTTTATCCGGGGACTATGGCTACACCTTC
CDR3aa: CASSLSGDYGYTF

v_gene: TRBV20-1
j_gene: TRBJ2-5
abundance: .
d_gene: .
CDR3nt: TGCAGTGCTGACGCACGAGAGACCCAGTACTTC
CDR3aa: CSADARETQYF

v_gene: TRBV7-2
j_gene: TRBJ1-2
abundance: .
d_gene: .
CDR3nt: TGTGCCAGCAGCTTACGTGTGGGGCACAGGGGCTACACCTTC
CDR3aa: CASSLRVGHRGYTF

v_gene: TRBV2
j_gene: TRBJ2-3
abundance: .
d_gene: TRBD2
CDR3nt: TGTGCCAGCAGTGCGGGAGGAGATACGCAGTATTTT
CDR3aa: CASSAGGDTQYF